These 27 T cell receptor beta chains originate from one sample sequenced in a study of blood T cell repertoires in COVID-19. TCRdb's table, derived via immunoSEQ multiplex PCR, lists solely in-frame clones and lacks some. The sample contains about 110,000 clones, 80% to 90% of which appear only once. Material: peripheral blood. The receptors shown here come from a woman of 80 years or more with acute or convalescent COVID-19.

The chain employs TRBV9 and TRBJ1-5, with D possibly being TRBD1 (5 bases). V dropped 3 bases and J dropped 6 bases, with 13 bases sitting between them. Germline V gives CDR1 SGDLS, CDR2 YYNGEE. This CDR3 comprises 14 residues. CDR3 sequence: CASSADHGGQPQHF. CDR3 sequence (DNA): TGTGCCAGCAGCGCAGATCACGGGGGTCAGCCCCAGCATTTT.

In this sample, this clone turned up a few times. J is TRBJ2-7 and V is TRBV9; weak D call: TRBD1 (6 bases). V was shortened by 4 bases and J by 0 bases, with 17 bases between the two germline ends. Germline values: CDR1 SGDLS, CDR2 YYNGEE. The CDR3 has 16 amino acids. The CDR3 sequence is CASSSPSGESSYEQYF. The CDR3 DNA reads TGTGCCAGCAGCTCCCCGTCAGGGGAAAGCTCCTACGAGCAGTACTTC.

This chain joins TRBV2 and TRBJ1-6, with D tentatively TRBD1 (5 bases). The CDR3 loop spans 17 amino acids. The germline V and J ends were trimmed by 3 bases and 0 bases, with 12 bases remaining between them. Per germline, CDR1 SNHLY and CDR2 FYNNEI. CDR3 DNA sequence: TGTGCCAGCAGTGAGAAGGGGCCAAGCTCCTATAATTCACCCCTCCACTTT. Its translation is CASSEKGPSSYNSPLHF.

The rearrangement links TRBV6-5 to TRBJ1-2; 7 positions agree with TRBD1. The germline V gene has CDR1 MNHEY and CDR2 SVGAGI. Trimming cost V 5 bases and J 3 bases; bases outside gene matches: 6. This CDR3 contains 14 residues. CDR3 protein: CASSMGQTYYGYTF. Here the CDR3 DNA reads TGTGCCAGCAGTATGGGACAGACCTACTATGGCTACACCTTC.

The count of this clone is one. The chain joins TRBV6-5 to TRBJ2-7, with a weak D call TRBD1 (6 bases). Looked up from germline, CDR1 is MNHEY and CDR2 is SVGAGI. The CDR3 has 14 residues. V lost 5 bases and J lost 2, with 13 bases in between. The CDR3 region is CASSPMPGAYEQYF. The CDR3 nucleotides are TGTGCCAGCAGTCCTATGCCAGGGGCCTACGAGCAGTACTTC.

The genes are TRBV7-9 and TRBJ1-3; D not resolved. The CDR3 loop spans 12 amino acids. Between the trimmed V and J ends, which lost 0 bases and 6 bases, there was a span of 3 bases. Germline V gives CDR1 SEHNR, CDR2 FQNEAQ (reference sequence). The CDR3 DNA sequence: TGTGCCAGCAGCTTAGCCCAAAACACCATATATTTT. Its protein product is CASSLAQNTIYF. The entire variable domain, with the rest obtained from reference TRBV7-9 and TRBJ1-3, is as follows: DTGVSQNPRHKITKRGQNVTFRCDPISEHNRLYWYRQTLGQGPEFLTYFQNEAQLEKSRLLSDRFSAERPKGSFSTLEIQRTEQGDSAMYLCASSLAQNTIYFGEGSWLTVV.

The rearrangement uses TRBV3-1 (or the pseudogene TRBV3-2) and TRBJ2-7; D perhaps matches TRBD1 (6 bases). This CDR3 region has 15 residues. V lost 1 base and J lost 2, with 12 bases in between. In germline, CDR1 is LGHDT, CDR2 YNNKEL (reference sequence). The CDR3 DNA sequence: TGTGCCAGCAGCCAAGCACAGGGCGGGCCCTACGAGCAGTACTTC. Translating gives CASSQAQGGPYEQYF.

In DNA form, the CDR3 reads TGTGCCAGCAGCTTAGGGACTAGCCAAGAGACCCAGTACTTC. It specifies CASSLGTSQETQYF. The chain joins TRBV7-7 to TRBJ2-5; 7 nucleotides agree with TRBD2. Germline V gives CDR1 SSHAT, CDR2 FNYEAQ (reference sequence). With 1 base clipped from V and 1 base from J, the junction kept 0 bases outside the gene matches. CDR3 length equals 14 residues.

This sequence joins TRBV19 and TRBJ2-3, with TRBD2 matching over 8 bases. Germline V gives CDR1 LNHDA, CDR2 SQIVND (reference sequence). Trimming cost V 4 bases and J 4 bases; bases outside gene matches: 4. The CDR3 contains 14 residues. This CDR3 reads CASSRYGGADTQYF. The DNA for the CDR3 is TGTGCCAGTAGTAGATACGGGGGGGCAGATACGCAGTATTTT. The full variable domain, in which reference TRBV19 and TRBJ2-3 provide the parts outside the CDR3, is DGGITQSPKYLFRKEGQNVTLSCEQNLNHDAMYWYRQDPGQGLRLIYYSQIVNDFQKGDIAEGYSVSREKKESFPLTVTSAQKNPTAFYLCASSRYGGADTQYFGPGTRLTVL.

This chain links TRBV5-4 with TRBJ1-4, with D maybe TRBD1 (5 bases). Germline V gene lookup returns CDR1 SGHNT and CDR2 YYREEE (reference sequence). V gave up 4 bases and J gave up 5 bases, with 12 bases separating them. The CDR3 contains 14 residues. CDR3 sequence: CASSTDRFNEKLFF. CDR3 coding DNA: TGTGCCAGCAGCACCGACAGATTCAATGAAAAACTGTTTTTT.

The genes are TRBV10-3 and TRBJ1-2, with 7 bases matching TRBD1. J was trimmed by 7 bases and V by 3 bases; bases with no gene match: 5. CDR1 is ENHRY and CDR2 is SYGVKD in the germline V gene. The CDR3 sequence is 13 residues long. The DNA for the CDR3 is TGTGCCATCAGTGACGAGGGGGCGCTTGGCTACACCTTC. This translates into CAISDEGALGYTF.

V is TRBV11-2 and J is TRBJ2-1; TRBD1 is a possible D gene (6 bases). V dropped 6 bases and J dropped 0 bases, with 12 bases sitting between them. Germline-derived CDR1 and CDR2 are SGHAT and FQNNGV. CDR3 length: 15 amino acids. The CDR3 DNA is TGTGCCAGCAGTCGGACAGAGAGCTCCTACAATGAGCAGTTCTTC. This sequence encodes CASSRTESSYNEQFF.

The chain combines TRBV18 with TRBJ2-3; 8 bases align to TRBD2. Germline V gene lookup returns CDR1 KGHSH and CDR2 LQKENI. V gave up 6 bases and J gave up 0 bases; unmatched junction bases: 2. This CDR3 is 14 amino acids long. The CDR3 spells CASSAGGSTDTQYF. The CDR3 nucleotides are TGTGCCAGCTCTGCGGGGGGTAGCACAGATACGCAGTATTTT.

V usage is TRBV10-3 and J usage is TRBJ1-2, with TRBD1 identical over 9 bases. The CDR3 is 14 residues long. Germline lookup yields CDR1 ENHRY and CDR2 SYGVKD. V gave up 6 bases and J gave up 7 bases; unmatched junction bases: 9. The CDR3 nucleotides are TGTGCCATCAGGGGGACAGGGCGTTTGGGTGGCTACACCTTC. Translation gives CAIRGTGRLGGYTF.

V and J are TRBV6-5 and TRBJ2-5; D might be TRBD2 (5 bases). Germline V lookup: CDR1 MNHEY, CDR2 SVGAGI. The CDR3 contains 15 residues. Trimming took off 0 bases at V and 4 bases at J, with 12 bases between the two ends. CDR3 DNA: TGTGCCAGCAGTTACTCGGGTGCCGCGGGAGAGACCCAGTACTTC. This gives the protein CASSYSGAAGETQYF.

This clone was seen only once. V is TRBV30 and J is TRBJ1-2; possible D gene TRBD1, 5 bases. The CDR3 length is 14 residues. V lost 3 bases, J lost 4 bases, and 15 bases lay in between. Germline CDR1 GTSNPN, CDR2 SVGIG (reference sequence). The CDR3 nucleotides read TGTGCCTGGAGATGGGGAGGGGTCGGCTATGGCTACACCTTC. It codes for CAWRWGGVGYGYTF.

The rearrangement joins TRBV19 to TRBJ1-4; the match to TRBD1 covers 8 bases. CDR3 length: 15 amino acids. The germline V gene encodes CDR1 LNHDA and CDR2 SQIVND (reference sequence). J lost 7 bases, V lost 7 bases, and 11 bases had no gene match. The CDR3 nucleotides are TGTGCCAGTATGCCGCGGACAGGGTTGAGTGAAAAACTGTTTTTT. Its protein is CASMPRTGLSEKLFF.

In DNA form, the CDR3 reads TGTGCCAGCAGCCCAACCGGGACAGAAAACATTCAGTACTTC. It translates to CASSPTGTENIQYF. V and J are TRBV9 and TRBJ2-4; 7 bases fit TRBD1. Per germline, CDR1 SGDLS and CDR2 YYNGEE. The CDR3 is 14 amino acids. V lost 4 bases to trimming and J lost 5 bases; unmatched junction nucleotides: 6.

J is TRBJ2-3 and V is TRBV5-1; 8 bases are a match to TRBD2. Germline loops: CDR1 SGHRS, CDR2 YFSETQ. This CDR3 is 17 amino acids long. Trimming cost V 3 bases and J 3 bases; bases outside gene matches: 12. Here the CDR3 DNA reads TGCGCCAGCAGCTCGGCGGCCGCCGCGGGGGGAACAGATACGCAGTATTTT. Translating it yields CASSSAAAAGGTDTQYF.

The chain combines TRBV7-9 with TRBJ1-1; the match to TRBD1 covers 12 bases. The CDR3 runs 15 residues. The germline CDR1 and CDR2 sequences are SEHNR and FQNEAQ (reference sequence). V was pared by 3 bases and J by 8 bases, with 7 bases of the junction left unmatched. The CDR3 is CASSFGTGGAGEAFF. DNA of the CDR3: TGTGCCAGCAGCTTCGGGACAGGGGGCGCTGGGGAAGCTTTCTTT.

The CDR3 DNA sequence: TGTGCCAGCAGACCACCAGGGGGGTGGAATGAGCAGTTCTTC. Translating gives CASRPPGGWNEQFF. The chain joins TRBV6-5 to TRBJ2-1; a possible D gene is TRBD1 (7 bases). Germline V lookup: CDR1 MNHEY, CDR2 SVGAGI. The CDR3 consists of 14 residues. V lost 6 bases and J 7 bases, leaving 16 bases between the germline ends.

The rearrangement joins TRBV28 to TRBJ1-3, with a possible D match to TRBD1 (6 bases). V lost 9 bases and J 4 bases, leaving 16 bases between the germline ends. The CDR3 is 14 residues long. Germline values: CDR1 MDHEN, CDR2 SYDVKM. The CDR3, as DNA: TGTGCCAGTCGACAGGAAGGCTCGGGAAACACCATATATTTT. It codes for CASRQEGSGNTIYF.

The chain carries TRBV5-1 and TRBJ1-1; TRBD1 aligns across 7 bases. The CDR3 sequence is 14 residues long. V shed 3 bases and J 1 base; nucleotides not matched to a gene: 3. The germline V gene encodes CDR1 SGHRS and CDR2 YFSETQ. The CDR3 DNA follows: TGCGCCAGCAGCTCGACAGGGCCGAACACTGAAGCTTTCTTT. Amino acid sequence: CASSSTGPNTEAFF. Combining the CDR3 with reference TRBV5-1 and TRBJ1-1 gives the whole variable domain KAGVTQTPRYLIKTRGQQVTLSCSPISGHRSVSWYQQTPGQGLQFLFEYFSETQRNKGNFPGRFSGRQFSNSRSEMNVSTLELGDSALYLCASSSTGPNTEAFFGQGTRLTVV.

The chain joins TRBV19 to TRBJ1-5; a possible D gene is TRBD1 (5 bases). The length of the CDR3 is 14 residues. Trimming took off 7 bases at V and 7 bases at J, with 17 bases between the two ends. Germline CDR1 LNHDA, CDR2 SQIVND (reference sequence). CDR3 DNA: TGTGCCAGTACCACCGGACATTACGAGCAGCCCCAGCATTTT. It encodes CASTTGHYEQPQHF.

This chain links TRBV6-5 with TRBJ2-7; 7 nucleotides align to TRBD1. With V trimmed by 6 bases and J by 4 bases, 6 bases remained unmatched. Germline V gives CDR1 MNHEY, CDR2 SVGAGI. There are 13 residues in the CDR3. In nucleotides, the CDR3 is TGTGCCAGCAGAAGGCAGGGGGAATACGAGCAGTACTTC. Translation gives CASRRQGEYEQYF.

The J gene is TRBJ2-1, the V gene TRBV28; D may be TRBD2 (6 bases). The V and J ends lost 4 bases and 3 bases respectively, with 10 bases between them. In germline, CDR1 is MDHEN, CDR2 SYDVKM. The CDR3 is 14 amino acids. This chain's CDR3 is CASSSDGGYNEQFF. Here the CDR3 DNA reads TGTGCCAGCAGTTCCGACGGGGGCTACAATGAGCAGTTCTTC.

V gene TRBV19 combines with J gene TRBJ2-5, with 8 positions matching TRBD2. The CDR3 extends over 15 amino acids. V was clipped by 7 bases and J by 1 base; unmatched bases: 8. Germline V lookup: CDR1 LNHDA, CDR2 SQIVND (reference sequence). This chain's CDR3 is CASKRSGGIQETQYF. CDR3 DNA sequence: TGTGCCAGTAAGAGAAGCGGGGGAATCCAAGAGACCCAGTACTTC.